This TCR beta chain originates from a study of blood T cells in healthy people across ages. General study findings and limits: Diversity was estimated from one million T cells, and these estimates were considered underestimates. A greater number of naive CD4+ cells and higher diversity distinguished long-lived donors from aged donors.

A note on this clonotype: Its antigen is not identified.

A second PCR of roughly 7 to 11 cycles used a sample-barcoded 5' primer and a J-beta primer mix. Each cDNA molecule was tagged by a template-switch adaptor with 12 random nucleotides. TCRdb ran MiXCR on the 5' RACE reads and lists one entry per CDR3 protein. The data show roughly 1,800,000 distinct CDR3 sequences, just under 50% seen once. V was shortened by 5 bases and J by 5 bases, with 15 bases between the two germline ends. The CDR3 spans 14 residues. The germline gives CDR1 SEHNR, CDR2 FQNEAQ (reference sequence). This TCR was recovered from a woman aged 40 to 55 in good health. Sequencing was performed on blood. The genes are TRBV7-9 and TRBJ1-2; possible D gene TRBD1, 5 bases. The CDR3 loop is CASSESTGQYGYTF. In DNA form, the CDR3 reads TGTGCCAGCAGCGAAAGTACAGGCCAATATGGCTACACCTTC.